This TCR beta chain was sequenced in a study of blood T cell repertoires in COVID-19. Across the whole study: Researchers got acute and convalescent COVID-19 samples from the United States, Italy and Spain.

CDR1 is LGHDT and CDR2 is YNNKEL in the germline V gene (reference sequence). The CDR3 extends over 15 amino acids. The ends were cut back, 1 base at V and 0 bases at J, with 9 bases in the middle. Data came from immunoSEQ multiplex PCR; TCRdb stores just in-frame clones and leaves some out. The table has some 93,000 clones, about 86% seen once. The rearrangement links TRBV3-1 (or the pseudogene TRBV3-2) to TRBJ1-2; D call uncertain. The source is a man in his 60s with acute or convalescent COVID-19. Sequencing was performed on peripheral blood. DNA of the CDR3: TGTGCCAGCAGCCAAGTACATCGCACTAACTATGGCTACACCTTC. It translates to CASSQVHRTNYGYTF.